One sample yielded the 3 T cell receptor beta chains listed below, sequenced in a study of blood T cells in healthy people across ages. Through a sample-barcoded 5' primer and a J-beta primer mix, a second PCR was run for about 6 to 11 cycles. Each CDR3 protein gets one entry after TCRdb re-called the 5' RACE reads with MiXCR. This repertoire shows approximately 1,000,000 distinct CDR3 sequences, 40% to 45% found once; its top ten account for approximately 17%. The sample consisted of blood. The receptors stem from a woman aged 60-70 years in good health.

The genes are TRBV6-5 and TRBJ2-3; 8 nucleotides agree with TRBD1. V trimming: 6 bases; J trimming: 4 bases; junction bases outside the gene matches: 12. From germline, CDR1 is MNHEY and CDR2 SVGAGI. The length of the CDR3 is 16 residues. The CDR3 DNA is TGTGCCAGCAGCCCCCCTCCCGGACAGGGAGCAGATACGCAGTATTTT. It yields the protein CASSPPPGQGADTQYF.

This clonotype was observed a few times. The genes are TRBV27 and TRBJ1-5, with D possibly TRBD1 on 5 matching bases. Trimming left V 6 bases short and J 4 bases short, with 16 bases between. The germline V gene encodes CDR1 MNHEY and CDR2 SMNVEV (reference sequence). The CDR3 sequence is 15 residues long. The CDR3 nucleotides read TGTGCCAGCAGCCCGTTACGGGGGGTAAATCAGCCCCAGCATTTT. It is translated as CASSPLRGVNQPQHF.

V is TRBV5-1 and J is TRBJ1-2; D is uncertain. Germline V gene sequence: CDR1 SGHRS, CDR2 YFSETQ. V lost 0 bases to trimming and J lost 0 bases, with 9 bases between them. The CDR3 totals 15 residues. CDR3 sequence: CASSLGVISNYGYTF. In DNA form, the CDR3 reads TGCGCCAGCAGCTTGGGGGTGATATCTAACTATGGCTACACCTTC.